This T cell receptor beta chain is from a study of T cells in Graves' hyperthyroidism and ophthalmopathy. A remark on this clonotype: The antigen is not known.

General study results and limits: The blood repertoire included most of the expanded thyroid clonotypes above 0.001.

RNA transcripts were the template for amplifying TCR beta CDR3 regions. When the TCR CDR3 underwent first-round RT-PCR, the HTBI primer set was used. TCRdb re-analysed the multiplex PCR reads in MiXCR, keeping a single row per CDR3 protein. The data show approximately 690,000 distinct CDR3 sequences, roughly 20% seen once. The TCR originated in a young man with Graves' ophthalmopathy. Sequencing was done on a sample of blood.

In nucleotides, the CDR3 is TGTGCCACCAGGACAGGGGTGGACACTGAAGCTTTCTTT. Translated: CATRTGVDTEAFF. The chain joins TRBV24-1 to TRBJ1-1; 8 bases map to TRBD1. There are 13 residues in the CDR3. Germline V gene sequence: CDR1 KGHDR, CDR2 SFDVKD. Losses at the gene ends were 7 bases for V and 3 bases for J; bases not matched to a gene: 3.